This TCR beta chain was documented in a study of cytomegalovirus exposure and HLA in healthy donors. Turning to the study itself: Early release data held roughly 90 million unique TCRs from HLA-typed donors.

Findings of the study overall: Equally common other TCR beta chains were less clonally expanded than HLA-associated ones, a later analysis found. The only immune exposure information that was available was CMV serostatus. A later analysis associated under 20,000 TCR beta sequences with HLA alleles at a 0.05 false discovery rate.

With respect to this clone: Its target is not known.

The CDR3 runs to 13 residues. The germline V gene encodes CDR1 SGHTA and CDR2 FQGTGA. With 5 bases removed from V and 7 bases from J, the gap between germline ends came to 12 bases. The PCR used 60 Vbeta and 13 Jbeta primers. Libraries were prepared by immunoSEQ multiplex PCR; TCRdb keeps only in-frame clonotypes and omits some of them. The sample includes hundreds of thousands of clones, roughly 80% of them seen just once. The chain combines TRBV7-3 with TRBJ2-1, with D perhaps matching TRBD2 (5 bases). The sequenced sample consisted of PBMCs. The clonotype was recovered from a man aged 40-50 years in good health and CMV-seropositive. Here the CDR3 DNA reads TGTGCCAGCAGCAGCGGACTCGGGAATGAGCAGTTCTTC. Translation: CASSSGLGNEQFF.